One sample yielded the 27 T cell receptor beta chains listed below, sequenced in a study of long-term antiretroviral therapy in people with HIV. The assay used was immunoSEQ (version v3.0), run at survey level. Clones were read by immunoSEQ multiplex PCR, and TCRdb kept only the in-frame ones, dropping some. The sample lists 30,000 or so clones, around 74% seen once, with roughly 3.5% in the top ten. The source was unsorted PBMCs, collected 3 years after starting antiretroviral therapy. The receptors derive from a man aged 45 to 65 with HIV.

This chain connects TRBV5-4 to TRBJ2-1; no reliable D call. Trimming left V 1 base short and J 0 bases short, with 14 bases between. Looked up from germline, CDR1 is SGHNT and CDR2 is YYREEE (reference sequence). The CDR3 contains 17 residues. CDR3 residues: CASSLRKASSSYNEQFF. As DNA, the CDR3 is TGTGCCAGCAGCTTGCGCAAAGCGTCGAGCTCCTACAATGAGCAGTTCTTC.

V and J are TRBV6-5 and TRBJ1-2; D is undetermined. The ends were cut back, 6 bases at V and 5 bases at J, with 10 bases in the middle. Germline V gene data show CDR1 as MNHEY and CDR2 as SVGAGI. The CDR3 is 12 residues long. The CDR3 DNA is TGTGCCAGCAGCCGGCCACAATATGGCTACACCTTC. Translation: CASSRPQYGYTF.

The rearrangement uses TRBV6-5 and TRBJ2-1; perhaps TRBD2 as D (5 bases). This CDR3 spans 15 amino acids. Germline loops: CDR1 MNHEY, CDR2 SVGAGI. Deletions cut 5 bases from V and 5 bases from J, with 16 bases between. CDR3 sequence: CASSARGWAHNEQFF. DNA for the CDR3: TGTGCCAGCAGTGCTAGAGGGTGGGCCCACAATGAGCAGTTCTTC.

The CDR3 DNA is TGTGCCAGCAGTGAATCTCCACAGACCCAGTACTTC. Its protein is CASSESPQTQYF. The chain joins TRBV2 to TRBJ2-5; D gene ambiguous. This CDR3 is 12 amino acids long. V lost 2 bases to trimming and J lost 6 bases, with 7 bases between them. Germline V gene sequence: CDR1 SNHLY, CDR2 FYNNEI. Complete variable domain (other parts from reference TRBV2 and TRBJ2-5): EPEVTQTPSHQVTQMGQEVILRCVPISNHLYFYWYRQILGQKVEFLVSFYNNEISEKSEIFDDQFSVERPDGSNFTLKIRSTKLEDSAMYFCASSESPQTQYFGPGTRLLVL.

This sequence joins TRBV27 and TRBJ2-7; D is undetermined. Trimming took off 7 bases at V and 4 bases at J, with 14 bases between the two ends. The CDR3 contains 13 residues. Germline CDR1 and CDR2: MNHEY and SMNVEV (reference sequence). The CDR3 nucleotides read TGTGCCAGCACTTGTATTCCCAGATACGAGCAGTACTTC. It encodes CASTCIPRYEQYF.

V usage is TRBV28 and J usage is TRBJ2-7; D unresolved. V was pared by 5 bases and J by 2 bases, with 10 bases between. Germline CDR1 and CDR2: MDHEN and SYDVKM. This CDR3 region has 13 residues. CDR3 region: CASSTGFTYEQYF. CDR3 nucleotides: TGTGCCAGCAGTACCGGGTTCACCTACGAGCAGTACTTC.

V usage is TRBV19 and J usage is TRBJ2-2; 9 bases are shared with TRBD1. This CDR3 has 14 amino acids. Germline trimming cut 6 bases from V and 7 bases from J; bases unmatched to any gene: 6. The germline V gene has CDR1 LNHDA and CDR2 SQIVND (reference sequence). DNA of the CDR3: TGTGCCAGTAGAGGGACAGGGCTATTCGGGGAGCTGTTTTTT. The encoded protein is CASRGTGLFGELFF.

V gene TRBV4-3 combines with J gene TRBJ2-3; a weak D match, TRBD2 (5 bases). CDR3 size: 15 residues. Germline CDR1 is LGHNA and CDR2 is YSLEER. V lost 0 bases, J lost 2 bases, and 9 bases lay in between. For the CDR3, the DNA is TGCGCCAGCAGCCAAGATACCGGGATCACAGATACGCAGTATTTT. Protein: CASSQDTGITDTQYF.

The V call is TRBV2, the J call TRBJ2-2; D gene unclear. Trimming took off 2 bases at V and 1 base at J, with 8 bases between the two ends. Germline V gives CDR1 SNHLY, CDR2 FYNNEI. The CDR3 length is 15 residues. The CDR3 DNA reads TGTGCCAGCAGTGAAAGGGTTCTGAACACCGGGGAGCTGTTTTTT. Protein: CASSERVLNTGELFF.

This clone was seen a handful of times. The chain recombines TRBV20-1 with TRBJ2-1; D is ambiguous. There are 11 residues in the CDR3. Trimming shortened V by 6 bases and J by 8 bases, and 11 bases separated the two germline ends. The germline gives CDR1 DFQATT, CDR2 SNEGSKA (reference sequence). CDR3 sequence reads: CSAKLADEQFF. In DNA form, the CDR3 reads TGCAGTGCGAAATTAGCCGATGAGCAGTTCTTC.

This clone was seen more than once but under ten times. The V and J genes are TRBV6-5 and TRBJ1-5; weak D call: TRBD1 (5 bases). Germline assignment: CDR1 MNHEY and CDR2 SVGAGI. The CDR3 length is 15 residues. V was shortened by 6 bases and J by 0 bases, with 12 bases between the two germline ends. The CDR3 bases are TGTGCCAGCAGGCTGGGGCAGAATAGCAATCAGCCCCAGCATTTT. This encodes CASRLGQNSNQPQHF.

The V and J genes are TRBV2 and TRBJ2-2, with D maybe TRBD1 (6 bases). The V end was cut by 5 bases, the J end by 1 base, with 14 bases between. This CDR3 comprises 16 residues. Germline lookup yields CDR1 SNHLY and CDR2 FYNNEI. The CDR3 loop is CASSSLKGGNTGELFF. The CDR3 DNA reads as TGTGCCAGCAGTTCCCTTAAAGGGGGGAACACCGGGGAGCTGTTTTTT. The full variable domain, with the rest looked up from reference TRBV2 and TRBJ2-2, is EPEVTQTPSHQVTQMGQEVILRCVPISNHLYFYWYRQILGQKVEFLVSFYNNEISEKSEIFDDQFSVERPDGSNFTLKIRSTKLEDSAMYFCASSSLKGGNTGELFFGEGSRLTVL.

This CDR3 reads CASTDQGQGAREAFF. Here the CDR3 DNA reads TGTGCCAGCACCGACCAGGGACAGGGGGCGCGGGAAGCTTTCTTT. The chain couples TRBV6-6 to TRBJ1-1; 12 nucleotides line up with TRBD1. CDR3 length: 15 residues. Trimming took 7 bases from V and 8 from J; bases not matched to a gene: 11. CDR1 is MNHNY and CDR2 is SVGAGI in the germline V gene (reference sequence).

The CDR3 DNA reads as TGCGCCAGCAGCTGGTTTGGGACAGGGGTCTCAGATACGCAGTATTTT. This encodes CASSWFGTGVSDTQYF. V and J are TRBV5-1 and TRBJ2-3, with 10 nucleotides matching TRBD1. The CDR3 loop spans 16 amino acids. The V gene's germline CDR1 is SGHRS and CDR2 YFSETQ. V was clipped by 3 bases and J by 4 bases; unmatched bases: 8.

The V gene is TRBV28, the J gene TRBJ2-7; 7 bases are shared with TRBD2. Germline V gives CDR1 MDHEN, CDR2 SYDVKM. This CDR3 is built from 15 residues. J was trimmed by 5 bases and V by 5 bases; bases with no gene match: 12. The CDR3 DNA follows: TGTGCCAGCAGTCCCCCGCTATTGGGAGGGAACGAGCAGTACTTC. Its protein product is CASSPPLLGGNEQYF. The full variable domain, rest sourced from reference TRBV28 and TRBJ2-7, is DVKVTQSSRYLVKRTGEKVFLECVQDMDHENMFWYRQDPGLGLRLIYFSYDVKMKEKGDIPEGYSVSREKKERFSLILESASTNQTSMYLCASSPPLLGGNEQYFGPGTRLTVT.

This clone turned up a few times. The CDR3 nucleotides read TGTGCCAGCAGCACTGGGCCCGGAAACACCATATATTTT. Amino acids: CASSTGPGNTIYF. The chain recombines TRBV5-6 with TRBJ1-3; D call uncertain. The length of the CDR3 is 13 residues. V lost 4 bases, J lost 4 bases, and 9 bases lay in between. Per the germline V gene, CDR1 is SGHDT and CDR2 is YYEEEE.

This chain links TRBV19 with TRBJ2-7; D ambiguous. V was pared by 5 bases and J by 0 bases, with 8 bases between. Germline V gene sequence: CDR1 LNHDA, CDR2 SQIVND (reference sequence). The CDR3 totals 13 residues. The CDR3 region has the DNA TGTGCCAGTAGTGAAGGGTTCTCCTACGAGCAGTACTTC. It yields the protein CASSEGFSYEQYF.

In its sample, this clone is medium-sized. CDR3 region: CASSDLAGGEDEQYF. DNA for the CDR3: TGTGCCAGCAGTGACCTAGCGGGAGGGGAGGACGAGCAGTACTTC. This sequence joins TRBV6-1 and TRBJ2-7, with TRBD2 matching 12 bases. J lost 5 bases, V lost 3 bases, and 5 bases had no gene match. There are 15 residues in the CDR3. CDR1 MNHNS and CDR2 SASEGT come from the germline V gene.

This sequence joins TRBV9 and TRBJ2-3; 7 nucleotides line up with TRBD2. Germline CDR1 SGDLS, CDR2 YYNGEE. Unmatched junction bases numbered 11, after V lost 4 bases and J lost 0 bases. This CDR3 region has 17 residues. The CDR3 region has the DNA TGTGCCAGCAGCCCCCCCCCTTATAGCGGGAGCACAGATACGCAGTATTTT. Protein sequence: CASSPPPYSGSTDTQYF.

The chain couples TRBV5-6 to TRBJ2-3, with 13 bases that match TRBD2. The CDR3 totals 18 residues. Per the germline V gene, CDR1 is SGHDT and CDR2 is YYEEEE. V lost 3 bases to trimming and J lost 1 base; unmatched junction nucleotides: 8. The CDR3 protein is CASSSRFGTSGGTDTQYF. CDR3 coding DNA: TGTGCCAGCAGCTCCCGATTCGGGACTAGCGGGGGCACAGATACGCAGTATTTT.

Only a few counts were recorded for this clone. The V call is TRBV10-3, the J call TRBJ2-7, with D perhaps TRBD1 (5 bases). Germline V gene sequence: CDR1 ENHRY, CDR2 SYGVKD. There are 14 residues in the CDR3. V shed 6 bases and J shed 5 bases, with 17 bases lying between them. The CDR3: CAIRTTDPRNEQYF. CDR3 in DNA: TGTGCCATCAGGACGACAGACCCTCGGAACGAGCAGTACTTC.

The chain uses TRBV28 and TRBJ1-2; the D is unclear. The CDR3 is 16 residues long. The V gene lost 2 bases and the J gene lost 3 bases, with 16 bases spanning the gap. Germline CDR1 MDHEN, CDR2 SYDVKM. CDR3 in DNA: TGTGCCAGCAGTTTAAGCGCGGCAGCTGATGACTATGGCTACACCTTC. As protein: CASSLSAAADDYGYTF.

This clone was recorded a few times. The chain links TRBV11-3 to TRBJ2-7, with TRBD2 as a possible D gene (5 bases). This CDR3 comprises 12 residues. The germline V and J ends were trimmed by 5 bases and 7 bases, with 12 bases remaining between them. Looked up from germline, CDR1 is SGHNT and CDR2 is YENEEA. The CDR3 here is CASSHPRGEQYF. CDR3 nucleotide sequence: TGTGCCAGCAGCCACCCCCGCGGGGAGCAGTACTTC.

There are a few counts of this clone. The chain employs TRBV5-4 and TRBJ2-7; D is undetermined. With 1 base removed from V and 0 bases from J, the gap between germline ends came to 5 bases. Germline CDR1 reads SGHNT; CDR2 reads YYREEE (reference sequence). This CDR3 contains 13 residues. CDR3: CASSLYSSYEQYF. Here the CDR3 DNA reads TGTGCCAGCAGCTTGTACAGCTCCTACGAGCAGTACTTC.

J is TRBJ1-2 and V is TRBV10-3; no firm D call. CDR1 and CDR2 (germline): ENHRY, SYGVKD. The CDR3 consists of 14 residues. V dropped 4 bases and J dropped 4 bases, with 13 bases sitting between them. CDR3 residues: CAISGGTGIYGYTF. CDR3 nucleotides: TGTGCCATCAGTGGTGGAACGGGGATCTATGGCTACACCTTC.

This clone was recorded a few times. CDR3 DNA sequence: TGTGCCAGCAGCTTGGACGGCGTCAGCTACGAGCAGTACTTC. Protein product: CASSLDGVSYEQYF. The chain uses TRBV5-4 and TRBJ2-7; D call uncertain. Germline CDR1 is SGHNT and CDR2 is YYREEE (reference sequence). V was cut by 0 bases and J by 3 bases, with 10 bases left in between. The length of the CDR3 is 14 residues.

This sequence joins TRBV2 and TRBJ2-7, with D perhaps TRBD2 (6 bases). Germline V gene lookup returns CDR1 SNHLY and CDR2 FYNNEI. The length of the CDR3 is 14 residues. Trimming shortened V by 6 bases and J by 4 bases, and 16 bases separated the two germline ends. The CDR3 nucleotides are TGTGCCAGCAGCGATTTTGGGAGGTGGTACGAGCAGTACTTC. It is translated as CASSDFGRWYEQYF.